Following are 15 T cell receptor beta chains from one sample sequenced in a study of T cell repertoires in cytomegalovirus infection. These TCRs are of unknown antigen specificity. MiXCR was run by TCRdb on the reads, yielding one entry per CDR3 protein. Among about 110,000 distinct CDR3 sequences listed, roughly 9.1% were seen once. The specimen was PBMCs, sequenced either directly or after in vitro stimulation (not recorded which). These receptors all stem from a human donor in good health (CMV status not recorded). Some clones in this sample may be carry-over from other donors' samples.

This clonotype was seen ten or more times. The chain has TRBV29-1 and TRBJ1-2; no reliable D call. V lost 5 bases and J lost 3, with 7 bases in between. In germline, CDR1 is SQVTM, CDR2 ANQGSEA. This CDR3 contains 11 residues. CDR3 region: CSVFRDYGYTF. The CDR3 DNA follows: TGCAGCGTTTTCCGTGACTATGGCTACACCTTC. The complete variable domain, with remaining parts taken from reference TRBV29-1 and TRBJ1-2, reads SAVISQKPSRDICQRGTSLTIQCQVDSQVTMMFWYRQQPGQSLTLIATANQGSEATYESGFVIDKFPISRPNLTFSTLTVSNMSPEDSSIYLCSVFRDYGYTFGSGTRLTVV.

This clonotype was seen repeatedly, ten times or more. The chain uses TRBV28 and TRBJ1-4, with D hard to call. The germline V gene encodes CDR1 MDHEN and CDR2 SYDVKM. The length of the CDR3 is 15 residues. The V gene lost 8 bases and the J gene lost 6 bases, with 19 bases spanning the gap. The CDR3 sequence: CASAPFGWADEKLFF. CDR3 nucleotide sequence: TGTGCCAGCGCCCCCTTCGGCTGGGCCGATGAAAAACTGTTTTTT. The complete variable domain, with remaining parts taken from reference TRBV28 and TRBJ1-4, reads DVKVTQSSRYLVKRTGEKVFLECVQDMDHENMFWYRQDPGLGLRLIYFSYDVKMKEKGDIPEGYSVSREKKERFSLILESASTNQTSMYLCASAPFGWADEKLFFGSGTQLSVL.

V gene TRBV28 combines with J gene TRBJ2-1, with D maybe TRBD1 (5 bases). This CDR3 spans 11 amino acids. V was clipped by 5 bases and J by 8 bases, with 7 bases between them. Germline V gives CDR1 MDHEN, CDR2 SYDVKM. The CDR3: CASSDRDEQFF. The CDR3 bases are TGTGCCAGCAGTGACAGAGATGAGCAGTTCTTC.

Many counts were recorded for this clonotype. The J gene is TRBJ2-2, the V gene TRBV4-3; D remains ambiguous. Per germline, CDR1 LGHNA and CDR2 YSLEER. The V gene lost 10 bases and the J gene lost 1 base, with 10 bases spanning the gap. The CDR3 sequence is 13 residues long. The CDR3 loop reads CANQAKNTGELFF. CDR3 DNA sequence: TGCGCCAACCAGGCAAAGAACACCGGGGAGCTGTTTTTT.

This clonotype was seen at least ten times. The CDR3 DNA is TGTGCCAGCACCCGCAACTACGAGCAGTACTTC. The encoded protein is CASTRNYEQYF. The chain links TRBV6-1 to TRBJ2-7; D ambiguous. V lost 7 bases to trimming and J lost 3 bases, with 7 bases between them. Germline lookup yields CDR1 MNHNS and CDR2 SASEGT. The CDR3 loop spans 11 amino acids.

This clonotype was observed many times. V usage is TRBV7-6 and J usage is TRBJ2-1, with 9 bases matching TRBD2. J was trimmed by 6 bases and V by 1 base; bases with no gene match: 4. Germline CDR1 and CDR2: SGHVS and FNYEAQ. The CDR3 spans 15 residues. For the CDR3, the DNA is TGTGCCAGCAGCTTAGGCCTAGCGGGGTTCAATGAGCAGTTCTTC. It codes for CASSLGLAGFNEQFF.

CDR3 sequence reads: CASSSQRNQPQHF. Here the CDR3 DNA reads TGTGCCAGCAGCTCACAGCGGAATCAGCCCCAGCATTTT. The chain is built from TRBV7-2 and TRBJ1-5; D not resolved. The germline V and J ends were trimmed by 4 bases and 4 bases, with 8 bases remaining between them. Germline V gene lookup returns CDR1 SGHTA and CDR2 FQGNSA. The length of the CDR3 is 13 residues.

As regards this clonotype: It may be a read error: a sequence one base away is much more abundant. The chain is built from TRBV28 and TRBJ2-7; D possibly corresponds to TRBD1 (6 bases). This CDR3 has 19 residues. Germline values: CDR1 MDHEN, CDR2 SYDVKM. CDR3 in amino acids: CASSLLIGGAALSSYEKYF. Written as DNA, the CDR3 is TGTGCCAGCAGTTTGTTGATAGGGGGAGCGGCCTTGAGCTCCTACGAGAAGTACTTC.

The table lists this clonotype with a few counts. V gene TRBV18 combines with J gene TRBJ2-1; 10 nucleotides line up with TRBD1. V lost 3 bases to trimming and J lost 8 bases; unmatched junction nucleotides: 7. This CDR3 region has 15 residues. The germline gives CDR1 KGHSH, CDR2 LQKENI. The CDR3 is CASSPRDRGYHEQFF. The CDR3 coding sequence is TGTGCCAGCTCACCCCGGGACAGGGGTTATCATGAGCAGTTCTTC.

This clonotype was seen a handful of times. The genes are TRBV6-5 and TRBJ1-5; D may be TRBD1 (5 bases). The ends were cut back, 2 bases at V and 5 bases at J, with 13 bases in the middle. Germline-derived CDR1 and CDR2 are MNHEY and SVGAGI. The CDR3 runs to 15 residues. DNA of the CDR3: TGTGCCAGCAGTTACGGACCAGGGAATGATCAGCCCCAGCATTTT. This codes for CASSYGPGNDQPQHF.

This clonotype was recorded at least ten times. J is TRBJ2-1 and V is TRBV27, with no clear D. V lost 0 bases to trimming and J lost 5 bases, with 11 bases between them. The germline CDR1 and CDR2 sequences are MNHEY and SMNVEV (reference sequence). The CDR3 contains 15 residues. Here the CDR3 reads CASSLSGPPNNEQFF. In DNA form, the CDR3 reads TGTGCCAGCAGTTTATCTGGGCCCCCAAACAATGAGCAGTTCTTC.

The table lists this clonotype with a few counts. V usage is TRBV10-3 and J usage is TRBJ2-2; tentative D call: TRBD1 (6 bases). Trimming left V 4 bases short and J 3 bases short, with 15 bases between. Germline lookup yields CDR1 ENHRY and CDR2 SYGVKD. The CDR3 totals 16 residues. The CDR3 is CAISVGQSTYTGELFF. The CDR3 DNA reads TGTGCCATCAGTGTCGGACAGAGTACCTACACCGGGGAGCTGTTTTTT.

This clonotype was counted only a few times. The gene calls are TRBV19 and TRBJ2-1; TRBD2 aligns across 8 bases. The V gene's germline CDR1 is LNHDA and CDR2 SQIVND (reference sequence). V trimming: 9 bases; J trimming: 1 base; junction bases outside the gene matches: 5. This CDR3 is 14 amino acids long. The DNA for the CDR3 is TGTGCCAGCCTAGCGGGTTCATCCTACAATGAGCAGTTCTTC. Residues: CASLAGSSYNEQFF.

The chain recombines TRBV20-1 with TRBJ1-2, with 7 bases fitting TRBD1. Germline trimming cut 5 bases from V and 2 bases from J; bases unmatched to any gene: 5. CDR1 and CDR2 (germline): DFQATT, SNEGSKA (reference sequence). This CDR3 region has 13 residues. This chain's CDR3 is CSAPWTGNYGYTF. CDR3 nucleotide sequence: TGCAGTGCTCCCTGGACAGGCAACTATGGCTACACCTTC.

This clonotype was seen ten or more times. The chain is built from TRBV7-2 and TRBJ2-7; D might be TRBD2 (6 bases). Deletions cut 5 bases from V and 6 bases from J, with 20 bases between. Germline V lookup: CDR1 SGHTA, CDR2 FQGNSA. The CDR3 loop spans 15 amino acids. CDR3 nucleotides: TGTGCCAGCAGCCCGAGCTCAGCGGGCTTGTCCGAGCAGTACTTC. Translating it yields CASSPSSAGLSEQYF. Drawing the rest from reference TRBV7-2 and TRBJ2-7, the complete variable domain is GAGVSQSPSNKVTEKGKDVELRCDPISGHTALYWYRQSLGQGLEFLIYFQGNSAPDKSGLPSDRFSAERTGGSVSTLTIQRTQQEDSAVYLCASSPSSAGLSEQYFGPGTRLTVT.